This T cell receptor (beta chain) came from a study of tumor-infiltrating lymphocytes in primary liver carcinoma (dated by TCRdb to the late 2010s). For the wider study: Of the five patients, three men and two women aged 30 to 69 years, four had hepatocellular carcinoma and one had combined HCC and intrahepatic cholangiocarcinoma. The five patients had tumors of stage T1-T3 N0M0, with maximum diameters ranging from roughly 4.2 to 10 cm. Reproducibility between technical replicate repertoires was high, with correlation coefficients above 0.98 and mean shared-clone rates approximately 0.9. TCRbeta repertoire sequencing covered some 35 specimens from 5 patients: around 25 tumor regions, 5 adjacent noncancerous liver tissues and 5 peripheral blood samples. Roughly 3.5 to 7.5 million productive TCRbeta reads were obtained per sample, and no significant difference in read depth was found between tissue types. For each liver tumor, the study sampled five regions along with adjacent normal tissue and blood, and applied TCRbeta repertoire sequencing, expression microarrays and whole-exome sequencing. To link TCRbeta repertoire diversity with the local molecular phenotype, the approximately 25 tumor region samples were profiled using Agilent mRNA microarrays.

A constant-region primer and ProtoScript II reverse transcriptase were used to reverse-transcribe TCRbeta-specific cDNA from roughly 0.55 ug total RNA. The TCRbeta libraries were prepared through three rounds of nested multiplex PCR following a slightly modified ARM-PCR procedure. Each of the first two PCR rounds ran for approximately 10 cycles using multiplex TRBV1-TRBV30 forward primers together with a Cbeta reverse primer. Sample barcodes and Illumina adapters were added in a final 25-cycle PCR with Deep VentR polymerase. Before sequencing, amplicons of 200-500 bp were purified from gel using a QIAquick gel extraction kit. The TCRbeta amplicons were sequenced with 250-bp paired-end reads on an Illumina HiSeq 2500. Turning to the authors' computational methods: Reads were quality-trimmed with Trimmomatic v0.33, and paired reads were merged with FLASH v1.2.11 to recover full CDR3 sequences. V, D and J germline segments were assigned to the rearranged TCRbeta sequences by MiGEC v1.2.1b. Clonotype statistics, along with Shannon-Wiener diversity indices, were calculated using VDJtools v1.0.0. To cut down on sampling bias, every analysis after diversity analysis relied on just the 250 most abundant clonotypes from each sample. The public reads were quality trimmed at Q25 with fastp and then assembled into clones with MiXCR by TCRdb, keeping productive beta chains. Each CDR3 protein appears once, grouped with its most common genes and DNA. The V and J calls and clone size are TCRdb's, not the authors'. Across this sample there are 75,000 or so distinct CDR3 sequences, with roughly three quarters seen only once. Approximately 30% of the sample belongs to the ten largest clones.

Without any cell sorting, total RNA and DNA were extracted together from approximately 20-30 mg of bulk tissue using the AllPrep DNA/RNA mini kit. Between late 2015 and 2016, about five patients in China with histopathologically diagnosed primary liver carcinoma had surgical resection. Chronic HBV infection was present in the patients, and the patients were treatment-naive at sampling. Five spatially separated regions were sampled from each tumor: the superior, inferior, left-lateral and right-lateral poles, plus the tumor centre. Histological examination found more than 85% viable tumor cells in every tumor sample. Fresh tumor and adjacent tissue pieces were bisected, with one half stored in RNAlater at -80 degrees C and the other half sent for histology. Overall results and qualifications from the work: The top 250 clones made up a significantly larger repertoire fraction in tumors than in blood (p = 0.039). Because sequencing covered only the TCR beta chain and unpaired alpha chains were not captured, true repertoire diversity is likely underestimated. Comparison of CD4+ and CD8+ T cell repertoires was precluded by the use of bulk unsorted samples. The study included only five patients, and the authors note findings should be validated in a larger study. Only about 7-25% of top clones were found in all five regions of a tumor, suggesting spatial heterogeneity of tumor-infiltrating T cells. Consistent with antigen-driven expansion, pairs of tumor regions showed higher repertoire overlap (mean roughly 36%) than either tumor-adjacent pairs (approximately 17%) or tumor-blood pairs (approximately 15%).

V is pared back by 3 bases and J by 1 base, with 22 bases lying between the germline termini. The germline V gene specifies MGHRA as CDR1 and YSYEKL as CDR2. From the cysteine through the phenylalanine, the CDR3 covers 19 amino acids. The entry retains the CDR3 DNA only, 57 bases that are in frame from base 1. Notes on this clonotype: Its cognate antigen has yet to be identified. No base-level quality is on record; no much larger clone is a single base apart.

The specimen was liver tumor tissue from sampling region 4. The cell subset or site label on this specimen signifies: tumor region T4, right-lateral pole. The V and J genes are TRBV4-1 and TRBJ1-3; TRBD1 is perhaps the D gene, given 5 matching bases. This receptor was identified in a man aged 35 to 55 with primary liver carcinoma and hepatitis B virus infection. The nucleotide sequence is given as TGCGCCAGCAGCCAGGACGTAAGGGGAACGCGACGGTCTGGAAACACCATATATTTT. It translates as CASSQDVRGTRRSGNTIYF.